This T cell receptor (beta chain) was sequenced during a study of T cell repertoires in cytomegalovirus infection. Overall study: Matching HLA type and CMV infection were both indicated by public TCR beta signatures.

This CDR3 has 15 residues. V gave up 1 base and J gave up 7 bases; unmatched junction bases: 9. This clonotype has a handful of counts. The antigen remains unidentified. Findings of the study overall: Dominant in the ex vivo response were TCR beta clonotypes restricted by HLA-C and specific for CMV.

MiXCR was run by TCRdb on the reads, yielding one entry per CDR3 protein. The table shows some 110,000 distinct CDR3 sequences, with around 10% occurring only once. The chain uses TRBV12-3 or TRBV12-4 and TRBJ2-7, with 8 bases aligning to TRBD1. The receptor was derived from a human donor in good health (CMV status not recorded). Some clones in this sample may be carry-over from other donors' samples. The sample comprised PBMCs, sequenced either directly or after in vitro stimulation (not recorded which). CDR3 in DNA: TGTGCCAGCAGTTTAGTGGGCAGGGGGCGCCGGGAGCAGTACTTC. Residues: CASSLVGRGRREQYF.